This passage covers 22 T cell receptor beta chains from one sample sequenced in a study of cytomegalovirus exposure and HLA in healthy donors. The primer mix had 60 Vbeta and 13 Jbeta primers. TCRdb's copy holds only in-frame clones and misses some; the assay was immunoSEQ multiplex PCR. The sample shows some 200,000 clones, about 81% of them seen only once. The sequenced sample was PBMCs. The receptors were gathered from a woman aged 40 to 50 in good health and CMV-seronegative.

This clone was recorded a few times. This sequence joins TRBV7-2 and TRBJ1-1; D call uncertain. This CDR3 has 14 amino acids. Trimming stripped 0 bases from V and 3 bases from J, with 8 bases between. Germline-derived CDR1 and CDR2 are SGHTA and FQGNSA. This chain's CDR3 is CASSLARAYTEAFF. In nucleotides, the CDR3 is TGTGCCAGCAGCTTAGCGAGGGCATACACTGAAGCTTTCTTT. The full variable domain, rest sourced from reference TRBV7-2 and TRBJ1-1, is GAGVSQSPSNKVTEKGKDVELRCDPISGHTALYWYRQSLGQGLEFLIYFQGNSAPDKSGLPSDRFSAERTGGSVSTLTIQRTQQEDSAVYLCASSLARAYTEAFFGQGTRLTVV.

This rearrangement joins TRBV6-1 to TRBJ1-4; D gene uncertain. The CDR3 length is 19 residues. Germline-derived CDR1 and CDR2 are MNHNS and SASEGT. Trimming left V 0 bases short and J 0 bases short, with 17 bases between. DNA of the CDR3: TGTGCCAGCAGTGAAGCGCTTTCAGGCCCCCTTGCAACTAATGAAAAACTGTTTTTT. Residues: CASSEALSGPLATNEKLFF.

This chain connects TRBV20-1 to TRBJ2-7; 7 nucleotides agree with TRBD1. Trimming took 6 bases from V and 6 from J; bases not matched to a gene: 5. The CDR3 extends over 11 amino acids. CDR1 and CDR2 (germline): DFQATT, SNEGSKA (reference sequence). DNA for the CDR3: TGCAGTGCCACGACAGGGAGCGAGCAGTACTTC. Translating it yields CSATTGSEQYF.

The chain links TRBV6-1 to TRBJ2-2; D not certain. CDR1 is MNHNS, CDR2 SASEGT, per germline. Deletions cut 2 bases from V and 6 bases from J, with 10 bases between. CDR3 length: 14 amino acids. The CDR3 DNA reads TGTGCCAGCAGTGAACTAGTATGGGCCGGGGAGCTGTTTTTT. This codes for CASSELVWAGELFF.

The chain has TRBV20-1 and TRBJ1-2; 7 bases are shared with TRBD1. Trimming removed 6 bases from V and 5 bases from J; junction bases left unmatched: 3. There are 11 residues in the CDR3. CDR1 DFQATT and CDR2 SNEGSKA come from the germline V gene (reference sequence). The CDR3 loop reads CSAGTVYGYTF. The DNA of the CDR3 is TGCAGTGCGGGGACAGTTTATGGCTACACCTTC.

This clone appeared once. V usage is TRBV10-2 and J usage is TRBJ2-2; TRBD1 is a possible D gene (5 bases). Looked up from germline, CDR1 is WSHSY and CDR2 is SAAADI. V was clipped by 0 bases and J by 8 bases, with 7 bases between them. The CDR3 has 13 amino acids. CDR3: CASSESPGGELFF. CDR3 in DNA: TGCGCCAGCAGTGAGTCTCCAGGGGGGGAGCTGTTTTTT.

The chain has TRBV18 and TRBJ2-7; D is unresolved. V shed 6 bases and J shed 3 bases, with 12 bases lying between them. The CDR3 runs 13 residues. The V gene's germline CDR1 is KGHSH and CDR2 LQKENI. CDR3 residues: CASSLPADYEQYF. The CDR3, as DNA: TGTGCCAGCTCTCTTCCGGCGGACTACGAGCAGTACTTC.

This chain joins TRBV11-2 and TRBJ2-7; TRBD2 matches at 10 bases. There are 13 residues in the CDR3. Germline V CDR1 and CDR2: SGHAT, FQNNGV. Trimming took 8 bases from V and 7 from J; bases not matched to a gene: 8. The CDR3 DNA is TGTGCCAGCTGCCTAGCGGGAGAAGGAGAGCAGTACTTC. Residues: CASCLAGEGEQYF.

The V call is TRBV7-3, the J call TRBJ1-1, with no clear D. The CDR3 loop spans 13 amino acids. Per germline, CDR1 SGHTA and CDR2 FQGTGA. The germline V and J ends were trimmed by 0 bases and 7 bases, with 9 bases remaining between them. CDR3 residues: CASSLTRGHEAFF. The CDR3 DNA reads as TGTGCCAGCAGCTTAACCAGAGGCCATGAAGCTTTCTTT.

This clone was recorded only once. The rearrangement joins TRBV7-9 to TRBJ1-1; D perhaps matches TRBD1 (6 bases). The germline V gene has CDR1 SEHNR and CDR2 FQNEAQ (reference sequence). The CDR3 is 15 residues long. V lost 1 base and J lost 9, with 18 bases in between. The CDR3 reads CASSLDGGFLAQAFF. The CDR3 DNA reads as TGTGCCAGCAGCTTAGATGGGGGCTTTCTGGCACAAGCTTTCTTT.

The chain couples TRBV29-1 to TRBJ2-7, with 11 bases lining up with TRBD1. After removal of 1 base from V and 7 bases from J, the junction contained 12 bases not matched to a gene. Per germline, CDR1 SQVTM and CDR2 ANQGSEA. This CDR3 has 16 residues. The DNA of the CDR3 is TGCAGCGTTGAAGGGGCGAGTGGACAGGGGGCGGGGGAGCAGTACTTC. It specifies CSVEGASGQGAGEQYF.

This chain joins TRBV4-2 and TRBJ1-5, with no clear D. This CDR3 contains 17 residues. The V gene's germline CDR1 is LGHNA and CDR2 YNFKEQ. Between the trimmed V and J ends, which lost 0 bases and 0 bases, there was a span of 12 bases. The CDR3 reads CASSQEGGGYSNQPQHF. CDR3 bases: TGTGCCAGCAGCCAAGAAGGAGGAGGTTATAGCAATCAGCCCCAGCATTTT.

V gene TRBV9 combines with J gene TRBJ2-5; TRBD2 matches at 8 bases. The ends lost 4 bases at V and 4 bases at J; junction bases unmatched: 15. Germline V gene lookup returns CDR1 SGDLS and CDR2 YYNGEE. This CDR3 comprises 17 residues. The CDR3 DNA reads TGTGCCAGCAGCCCCCAACGGGGGCGGGAGGATTCAGAGACCCAGTACTTC. Translated, it gives CASSPQRGREDSETQYF.

The chain couples TRBV19 to TRBJ2-3; 10 nucleotides line up with TRBD2. CDR3 length equals 16 residues. Per germline, CDR1 LNHDA and CDR2 SQIVND (reference sequence). Trimming at V came to 6 bases and at J to 5 bases, leaving 11 bases not matched to a gene. The DNA for the CDR3 is TGTGCCAGTAGGCCGTTCGGCCTAGCGGGAGTAGATACGCAGTATTTT. This codes for CASRPFGLAGVDTQYF.

The chain joins TRBV28 to TRBJ2-5, with 14 bases identical to TRBD2. CDR1 MDHEN and CDR2 SYDVKM come from the germline V gene. The CDR3 covers 15 residues. With 6 bases clipped from V and 12 bases from J, the junction kept 12 bases outside the gene matches. CDR3 sequence reads: CASSRLMGLAGVKYF. Written as DNA, the CDR3 is TGTGCCAGCAGCCGCCTAATGGGACTAGCGGGAGTGAAGTACTTC.

The chain has TRBV28 and TRBJ2-7; 11 nucleotides match TRBD2. The germline gives CDR1 MDHEN, CDR2 SYDVKM. The V segment lost 4 bases and the J segment 3 bases; nucleotides outside the gene matches: 8. The CDR3 is made up of 16 amino acids. The DNA for the CDR3 is TGTGCCAGCAGTTCCCCCGGGACTAGCGGAATCTACGAGCAGTACTTC. Translation gives CASSSPGTSGIYEQYF.

The genes are TRBV15 and TRBJ2-7; the match to TRBD2 covers 7 bases. This CDR3 region has 16 residues. Per germline, CDR1 LNHNV and CDR2 YYDKDF (reference sequence). V shed 0 bases, J shed 3 bases, and the junction held 8 bases outside the gene matches. CDR3 region: CATSRDDRLAVYEQYF. The CDR3 DNA follows: TGTGCCACCAGCAGAGATGATCGGCTAGCGGTCTACGAGCAGTACTTC.

The V call is TRBV15, the J call TRBJ2-7; 12 bases are a match to TRBD2. The CDR3 spans 16 residues. The V and J ends lost 2 bases and 3 bases, in that order; junction bases with no gene match: 5. Per the germline V gene, CDR1 is LNHNV and CDR2 is YYDKDF (reference sequence). CDR3 DNA sequence: TGTGCCACCAGCAGATCCCGGACTAGCGGGAACTACGAGCAGTACTTC. Residues: CATSRSRTSGNYEQYF.

The rearrangement joins TRBV9 to TRBJ2-7, with D perhaps matching TRBD2 (6 bases). The V end was cut by 3 bases, the J end by 10 bases, with 17 bases between. The germline gives CDR1 SGDLS, CDR2 YYNGEE. This CDR3 comprises 13 residues. The CDR3 sequence is CASSALGGQEQYF. The CDR3 region has the DNA TGTGCCAGCAGCGCCTTGGGAGGTCAGGAACAGTACTTC.

The chain links TRBV5-6 to TRBJ1-5, with D unclear. This CDR3 region has 15 residues. Per the germline V gene, CDR1 is SGHDT and CDR2 is YYEEEE. Trimming pared 1 base from V and 6 bases from J, leaving 14 bases between. This CDR3 reads CASSLWSSPSQPQHF. The CDR3 bases are TGTGCCAGCAGCTTGTGGAGTTCCCCGAGTCAGCCCCAGCATTTT. The entire variable domain, with the rest obtained from reference TRBV5-6 and TRBJ1-5, is as follows: DAGVTQSPTHLIKTRGQQVTLRCSPKSGHDTVSWYQQALGQGPQFIFQYYEEEERQRGNFPDRFSGHQFPNYSSELNVNALLLGDSALYLCASSLWSSPSQPQHFGDGTRLSIL.

This chain joins TRBV28 and TRBJ2-6, with 7 positions matching TRBD1. The V and J ends lost 4 bases and 3 bases, in that order; junction bases with no gene match: 6. Germline V gene lookup returns CDR1 MDHEN and CDR2 SYDVKM. The CDR3 totals 16 residues. DNA of the CDR3: TGTGCCAGCAGTTCCCCGACAGGGTTTGGGGCCAACGTCCTGACTTTC. It is translated as CASSSPTGFGANVLTF.

The chain joins TRBV6-1 to TRBJ1-1; D is perhaps TRBD1 (6 bases). The germline V and J ends were trimmed by 3 bases and 4 bases, with 15 bases remaining between them. Germline V lookup: CDR1 MNHNS, CDR2 SASEGT. The CDR3 sequence is 15 residues long. The CDR3 sequence: CASSDARGASTEAFF. The CDR3 DNA reads TGTGCCAGCAGTGATGCCAGGGGCGCTAGCACTGAAGCTTTCTTT.